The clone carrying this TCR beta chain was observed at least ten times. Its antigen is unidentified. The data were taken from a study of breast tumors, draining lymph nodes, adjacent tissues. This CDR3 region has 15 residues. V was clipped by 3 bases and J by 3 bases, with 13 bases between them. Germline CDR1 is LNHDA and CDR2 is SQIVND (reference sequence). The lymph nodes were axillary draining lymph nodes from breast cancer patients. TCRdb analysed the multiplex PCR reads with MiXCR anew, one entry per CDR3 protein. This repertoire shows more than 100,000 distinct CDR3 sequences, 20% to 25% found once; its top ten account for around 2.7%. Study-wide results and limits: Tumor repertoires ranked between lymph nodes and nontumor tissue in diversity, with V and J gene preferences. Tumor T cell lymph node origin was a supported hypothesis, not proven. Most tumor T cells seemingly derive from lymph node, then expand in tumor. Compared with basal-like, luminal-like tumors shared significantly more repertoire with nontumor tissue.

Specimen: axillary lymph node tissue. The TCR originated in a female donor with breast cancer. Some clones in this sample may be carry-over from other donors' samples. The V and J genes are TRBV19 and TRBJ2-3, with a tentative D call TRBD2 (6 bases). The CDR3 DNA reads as TGTGCCAGTAGTATCGATCCCGGGAGTACAGATACGCAGTATTTT. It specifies CASSIDPGSTDTQYF.